This record looks at one T cell receptor (beta chain) sequence and its context. This clone came up once. No antigen is known for it. Per-nucleotide qualities are absent, and no much larger clonotype sits a single base away. These data are taken from a study of OX40 agonist ivuxolimab in advanced cancers. Regarding the study in general: Ivuxolimab was a fully human IgG2 agonistic monoclonal antibody targeting the costimulatory receptor OX40 (CD134). A male proportion of 70% to 90% and a mean age of roughly 55 years, ranging from 23 to 79, were recorded for the dose-escalation cohort. The paper describes the monotherapy dose-escalation part (N ≈ 52 patients) of the phase I trial of ivuxolimab. Three dose-escalation patients achieved partial responses, one with hepatocellular carcinoma and two with cutaneous melanoma. Of the approximately 54 dose-escalation patients, hepatocellular carcinoma was present in about 20, melanoma in roughly 15, renal cell carcinoma in 9 and head and neck cancer in 9. Intravenous ivuxolimab was administered to patients every 2 weeks at six dose levels: 0.01, 0.1, 0.3, 1.5, 3 and 10 mg/kg. Patients were allowed to have had prior anti-PD-1, anti-PD-L1 or anti-CTLA-4 therapy, and around two fifths of the dose-escalation patients had been treated with checkpoint inhibitors. The point of sequencing TCRbeta in the periphery was to test whether ivuxolimab changed TCR sequence diversity and drove clonal T-cell expansion. The study at large found these results: On average, CD8+ T cells showed more expanded clones than CD4+ T cells after ivuxolimab. Which antigens the clonally expanded peripheral T cells were specific for was not determined. Partial responders in the 0.1-3.0 mg/kg groups had among the lowest normalized peripheral clonal expansion, especially among CD8+ T cells. Low levels of normalized T-cell clonal expansion were also seen in some patients who did not respond. At doses of 0.1 to 3.0 mg/kg, clonal expansion of both CD4+ and CD8+ blood T cells was observed from baseline to week 6.

As encoded in the germline V gene, CDR1 is SGHVS while CDR2 is FQNEAQ. Unmatched junction bases come to 12, with V trimmed by 0 bases and J by 5 bases. Counted from cysteine to phenylalanine, this CDR3 has 19 amino acids. Only the CDR3 region is kept as DNA, spanning 57 bases read in frame from base 1. The trial excluded patients who had a history of autoimmune disease or who were on systemic immunosuppression. In every dose cohort, peripheral blood was drawn for TCR sequencing at baseline, cycle 4 day 1, and cycle 7 day 1. Samples were obtained from an open-label, multicenter, first-in-human phase I dose-escalation trial of ivuxolimab. Adults with locally advanced or metastatic melanoma, renal cell carcinoma, hepatocellular carcinoma or head and neck squamous cell carcinoma were enrolled in the trial. Before TCR sequencing, CD4+ T cells and CD8+ T cells were sorted from peripheral blood as separate populations.

To sequence the TCRbeta CDR3 region, genomic DNA was isolated from the sorted cells. The immunoSEQ Assay was used for sequencing of TCRbeta CDR3 regions. The clones in this table, taken by TCRdb from immuneACCESS, are in-frame only. Not every clone is retained; where verified, under half of the shortfall comes from an unresolved V gene, and the cause of the rest is unknown. The sample profile shows about 37,000 clones; just under 85% of them were found once. Of the sample, under 45% falls within the top ten clones. The sample here was CD4+ or CD8+ T cells sorted from blood, taken in a trial of the OX40 agonist ivuxolimab. The chain was built from TRBV7-8 and TRBJ2-5; TRBD2 matches 13 bases in the middle. This clonotype originated in an adult with an advanced solid tumor such as melanoma, head and neck, liver or kidney cancer. The nucleotides are TGTGCCAGCAGCTTAGCTCGGGACAGGGGGACTAGCGGGAATGAGACCCAGTACTTC. The translation is CASSLARDRGTSGNETQYF.